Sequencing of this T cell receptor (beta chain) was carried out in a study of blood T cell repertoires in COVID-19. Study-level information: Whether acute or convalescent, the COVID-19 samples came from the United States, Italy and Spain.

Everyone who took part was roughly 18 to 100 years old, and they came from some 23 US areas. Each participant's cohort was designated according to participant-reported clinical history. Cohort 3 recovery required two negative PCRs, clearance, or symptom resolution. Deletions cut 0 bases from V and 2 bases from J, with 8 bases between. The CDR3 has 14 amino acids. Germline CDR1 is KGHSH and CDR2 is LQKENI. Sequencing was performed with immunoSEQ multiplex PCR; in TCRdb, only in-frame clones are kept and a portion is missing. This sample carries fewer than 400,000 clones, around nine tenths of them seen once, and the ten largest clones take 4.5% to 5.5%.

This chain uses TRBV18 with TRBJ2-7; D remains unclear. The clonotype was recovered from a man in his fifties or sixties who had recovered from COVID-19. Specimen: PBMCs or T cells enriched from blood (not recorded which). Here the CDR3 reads CASSPPARPYEQYF. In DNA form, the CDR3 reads TGTGCCAGCTCACCACCGGCTAGGCCCTACGAGCAGTACTTC.